One sample yielded the 8 T cell receptor beta chains listed below, sequenced in a study of read filtering for tumor transcriptome and immune sequencing. This library used roughly 0.4 ug RNA and molecular barcoded adaptors spanning alpha/delta and beta/gamma chains. Each CDR3 protein gets one entry after TCRdb re-called the reads with MiXCR. Altogether 75,000 to 95,000 distinct CDR3 sequences are present, more than 9% being singletons, with the ten largest covering about 15%. Sequenced material: a population of CD138-negative cells sorted from bone marrow. These receptors all come from a donor at least 40 years old with multiple myeloma.

At least ten counts were recorded for this clonotype. The V call is TRBV28, the J call TRBJ1-1; D is possibly TRBD1 (5 bases). Trimming shortened V by 5 bases and J by 1 base, and 17 bases separated the two germline ends. The CDR3 covers 16 residues. CDR1 is MDHEN, CDR2 SYDVKM, per germline. CDR3 DNA: TGTGCCAGCAGTCATTATTCCGGGACGGGGAACACTGAAGCTTTCTTT. It is translated as CASSHYSGTGNTEAFF.

Regarding this clonotype: A read error may explain this, as a much larger clone is one base away. This rearrangement joins TRBV27 to TRBJ2-1; a possible D gene is TRBD2 (6 bases). This CDR3 is built from 17 residues. Germline V gene lookup returns CDR1 MNHEY and CDR2 SMNVEV (reference sequence). This CDR3 is CASSGQERDWNYNGQFF. The CDR3 DNA is TGTGCCAGCAGTGGCCAGGAACGGGACTGGAACTACAATGGGCAGTTCTTC.

The J gene is TRBJ1-1, the V gene TRBV6-2 or TRBV6-3, with D uncertain. This CDR3 comprises 12 residues. Trimming stripped 7 bases from V and 5 bases from J, with 11 bases between. The V gene's germline CDR1 is MNHEY and CDR2 SVGEGT. This CDR3 is CASTRRYTEAFF. The CDR3 DNA sequence: TGTGCCAGCACCCGACGCTATACTGAAGCTTTCTTT.

This clonotype was seen ten or more times. The chain employs TRBV5-1 and TRBJ1-1, with D unclear. The germline CDR1 and CDR2 sequences are SGHRS and YFSETQ. V was shortened by 3 bases and J by 1 base, with 7 bases between the two germline ends. The CDR3 is made up of 13 amino acids. The CDR3 nucleotides read TGCGCCAGCAGCTCCCGACCGAACACTGAAGCTTTCTTT. Protein: CASSSRPNTEAFF.

This clonotype was found many times. The CDR3 protein is CSATPGLAGAWNEQFF. Here the CDR3 DNA reads TGCAGTGCCACGCCGGGACTAGCGGGAGCTTGGAATGAGCAGTTCTTC. The chain has TRBV20-1 and TRBJ2-1, with 14 bases identical to TRBD2. V lost 6 bases, J lost 7 bases, and 11 bases stayed unmatched. The CDR3 totals 16 residues. Germline-derived CDR1 and CDR2 are DFQATT and SNEGSKA (reference sequence).

This clonotype was detected ten times or more. The rearrangement uses TRBV12-3 or TRBV12-4 and TRBJ2-7; TRBD2 agrees at 12 bases. There are 12 residues in the CDR3. V lost 5 bases to trimming and J lost 13 bases; unmatched junction nucleotides: 6. CDR3 residues: CASSHRTSGIYF. In nucleotides, the CDR3 is TGTGCCAGCAGTCACCGGACTAGCGGGATATACTTC.

This clonotype was counted at least ten times. The rearrangement joins TRBV10-1 to TRBJ2-1; TRBD2 might be the D (6 bases). V lost 5 bases and J 6 bases, leaving 17 bases between the germline ends. The germline V gene has CDR1 WNHNN and CDR2 SYGVQD (reference sequence). The CDR3 totals 15 residues. CDR3 protein: CASSRSGRGVNEQFF. The DNA for the CDR3 is TGCGCCAGCAGTAGGTCCGGGAGAGGTGTCAATGAGCAGTTCTTC.

The table lists this clonotype with many counts. The chain couples TRBV7-2 to TRBJ2-7, with D perhaps matching TRBD2 (6 bases). Trimming took 5 bases from V and 0 from J, leaving 14 bases between them. Germline values: CDR1 SGHTA, CDR2 FQGNSA. The CDR3 sequence is 15 residues long. This CDR3 is CASSHIGGSSYEQYF. CDR3 in DNA: TGTGCCAGCAGCCATATCGGGGGTAGCTCCTACGAGCAGTACTTC. The variable domain in full, completed from reference TRBV7-2 and TRBJ2-7, reads GAGVSQSPSNKVTEKGKDVELRCDPISGHTALYWYRQSLGQGLEFLIYFQGNSAPDKSGLPSDRFSAERTGGSVSTLTIQRTQQEDSAVYLCASSHIGGSSYEQYFGPGTRLTVT.